The rows below give T cell receptor beta chains drawn from one sample of a study of OX40 agonist ivuxolimab in advanced cancers. The assay was immunoSEQ multiplex PCR, and TCRdb's table has in-frame clones only and misses some. The sample contains tens of thousands of clones, less than 90% of which appear only once. The material was CD4+ or CD8+ T cells sorted from blood, obtained in a trial of the OX40 agonist ivuxolimab. The receptors originated from an adult with an advanced solid tumor such as melanoma, head and neck, liver or kidney cancer. Each CDR3 is given with its conserved first and last residue. A D gene is named only where the DNA matches it firmly. Rows may omit the clone size; those that give it use once, few, many or a size class.

d_gene	v_gene	abundance	j_gene	CDR3nt	CDR3aa
NA	TRBV19	NA	TRBJ2-1	TGTGCCAGTAGTACGCTACGGAGCTCCTACAATGAGCAGTTCTTC	CASSTLRSSYNEQFF
NA	TRBV6-1	NA	TRBJ1-1	TGTGCCAGCAGTGAAGTCCGCGGGGGAGCCACTGAAGCTTTCTTT	CASSEVRGGATEAFF
TRBD2	TRBV7-2	NA	TRBJ2-5	TGTGCCAGCAGCCTTTCGGGGGGGCCGTCAATAAAGACCCAGTACTTC	CASSLSGGPSIKTQYF
NA	TRBV4-1	NA	TRBJ1-2	TGCGCCAGCAGCCAGCTACAGGGATCTGGCTACACCTTC	CASSQLQGSGYTF
NA	TRBV4-1	NA	TRBJ1-6	TGCGCCAGCAGCCAAGATCGTGGACGGGTAGGCCCCCTCCACTTT	CASSQDRGRVGPLHF
NA	TRBV7-2	NA	TRBJ1-2	TGTGCCAGCAGCTCGCAACGGGACACTCGATTCTATGGCTACACCTTC	CASSSQRDTRFYGYTF
TRBD2	TRBV4-2	NA	TRBJ2-3	TGTGCCAGCAGCTTTCTACTGGGGGGGAGAGCTAGCACAGATACGCAGTATTTT	CASSFLLGGRASTDTQYF
TRBD1	TRBV2	NA	TRBJ1-5	TGTGCCAGCACCTCCGACAGGGGGCCAAATCAGCCCCAGCATTTT	CASTSDRGPNQPQHF
NA	TRBV9	NA	TRBJ1-2	TGTGCCAGCAGCGGCAAGGGCTATGGCTACACCTTC	CASSGKGYGYTF
NA	TRBV11-2	NA	TRBJ2-3	TGTGCCAGCAGCTTAAGGCGGGGAAGCACAGATACGCAGTATTTT	CASSLRRGSTDTQYF
NA	TRBV18	NA	TRBJ1-4	TGTGCCAGCTCACCAACGGTTAATGAAAAACTGTTTTTT	CASSPTVNEKLFF
NA	TRBV5-3	few	TRBJ1-5	TGTGCCAGAAGCTTGGAAACGGGAGGGGATTTCAATCAGCCCCAGCATTTT	CARSLETGGDFNQPQHF
NA	TRBV4-1	NA	TRBJ2-7	TGCGCCAGCAGCCAAGGGGGCATACCATCCTACGAGCAGTACTTC	CASSQGGIPSYEQYF
NA	TRBV5-8	NA	TRBJ2-2	TGTGCCAGCAGCTTGCGCCAGGCGAACACCGGGGAGCTGTTTTTT	CASSLRQANTGELFF
NA	TRBV19	NA	TRBJ2-7	TGTGCCAGCAGAGCCCTCTGGTCAGGATCCTACGAGCAGTACTTC	CASRALWSGSYEQYF
TRBD1	TRBV25-1	NA	TRBJ1-4	TGTGCCAGCAGCCAGGACAGGACTGGTGAAAAACTGTTTTTT	CASSQDRTGEKLFF
NA	TRBV5-1	few	TRBJ1-1	TGCGCCAGCAGCTTGGGGGCTTCAGGAGCTGAAGCTTTCTTT	CASSLGASGAEAFF
TRBD2	TRBV4-1	NA	TRBJ2-7	TGCGCCAGCAGCCAAGCCCAACTAGCGGACTACGAGCAGTACTTC	CASSQAQLADYEQYF
TRBD1	TRBV10-3	NA	TRBJ1-6	TGTGCCATCAGTGAGGGACCAGGGGGCGTTGATTCACCCCTCCACTTT	CAISEGPGGVDSPLHF
NA	TRBV11-2	NA	TRBJ2-5	TGTGCCAGCAGCTTAGGGATAGTTCTTTCACAAGAGACCCAGTACTTC	CASSLGIVLSQETQYF
NA	TRBV29-1	NA	TRBJ1-1	TGCAGCGTTGGTGCCGCCCCGATTGGGGTTAACACTGAAGCTTTCTTT	CSVGAAPIGVNTEAFF
NA	TRBV7-2	NA	TRBJ2-1	TGTGCCAGCAGCCCGACAGTATACAATGAGCAGTTCTTC	CASSPTVYNEQFF
NA	TRBV19	NA	TRBJ2-2	TGTGCCAGTAGCTCGACAGGCATCGGGGAGCTGTTTTTT	CASSSTGIGELFF
TRBD1	TRBV7-3	NA	TRBJ2-7	TGTGCCAGCAGCTTAAGTCCCGGGGGACAGGGGGCTTACGAGCAGTACTTC	CASSLSPGGQGAYEQYF
NA	TRBV6-5	NA	TRBJ1-5	TGTGCCAGCAGTGTACCACACAACAATCAGCCCCAGCATTTT	CASSVPHNNQPQHF
TRBD2	TRBV11-2	NA	TRBJ2-1	TGTGCCAGCAGCTTAAGGGTTCAAGCGGGGGGTAACAATGAGCAGTTCTTC	CASSLRVQAGGNNEQFF
TRBD1	TRBV10-3	NA	TRBJ1-6	TGTGCCATCAGTGAGCCTACAGGGGGCCGGGGTTCACCCCTCCACTTT	CAISEPTGGRGSPLHF
NA	TRBV5-1	NA	TRBJ2-7	TGCGCCAGCAGCTTGGATGCAGGATTAGAGTACGAGCAGTACTTC	CASSLDAGLEYEQYF
TRBD1	TRBV5-1	NA	TRBJ1-1	TGCGCCAGCAGCTTGAGTCTTACAGGGGTCGAGAACACTGAAGCTTTCTTT	CASSLSLTGVENTEAFF
TRBD1	TRBV11-2	NA	TRBJ2-7	TGTGCCAGCAGCTTAGAGGGCAGGGGGCGAGGACCAGGGTACGAGCAGTACTTC	CASSLEGRGRGPGYEQYF
NA	TRBV7-2	NA	TRBJ2-7	TGTGCCAGCAGTTACGGACAGCCTTCCTACGAGCAGTACTTC	CASSYGQPSYEQYF
NA	TRBV12-5	NA	TRBJ1-3	TGTGCTAGTGGTTTGGGGCGTCTTGACCATAGCTCTGGAAACACCATATATTTT	CASGLGRLDHSSGNTIYF
NA	TRBV28	NA	TRBJ1-1	TGTGCCAGCAGTCCAACCGGCAAGGGAGCTTTCTTT	CASSPTGKGAFF
TRBD2	TRBV9	NA	TRBJ2-3	TGTGCCAGCAGCGTGATAGCGGGGGGCCCCACTAGCACAGATACGCAGTATTTT	CASSVIAGGPTSTDTQYF
NA	TRBV18	NA	TRBJ2-5	TGTGCCAGCTCACCAACCCCAGAGACCCAGTACTTC	CASSPTPETQYF
NA	TRBV6-5	NA	TRBJ2-7	TGTGCCAGCAGTTACGGAGGGGTCTCCTACGAGCAGTACTTC	CASSYGGVSYEQYF
NA	TRBV18	NA	TRBJ1-1	TGTGCCAGCTCGCCCCTCGGGAGCGACACTGAAGCTTTCTTT	CASSPLGSDTEAFF
NA	TRBV19	NA	TRBJ1-2	TGTGCCAGTAGTAACGCCCGTTTGGACTATCGCTACACCTTC	CASSNARLDYRYTF
NA	TRBV30	NA	TRBJ2-7	TGTGCCTGGAATAGAGACCTAGGCCACGAGCAGTACTTC	CAWNRDLGHEQYF
TRBD2	TRBV4-3	NA	TRBJ2-3	TGCGCCAGCAGCCAAGATAGACTAGCGGGGGGCACAGATACGCAGTATTTT	CASSQDRLAGGTDTQYF
NA	TRBV6-6	once	TRBJ1-5	TGTGCCAGCACTAGGGAAGTAGCTAGCAATCAGCCCCAGCATTTT	CASTREVASNQPQHF
TRBD1	TRBV6-6	NA	TRBJ1-1	TGTGCCAGCAGTTACAGGGGACAGGGCCGTCCTAAAGCTTTCTTT	CASSYRGQGRPKAFF
NA	TRBV5-1	NA	TRBJ1-2	TGCGCCAGCACCAACCCTAGTGTCCCGAACTATGGCTACACCTTC	CASTNPSVPNYGYTF
TRBD1	TRBV6-5	few	TRBJ1-5	TGTGCCAGCAGTTATGGCAGGGGGCAGCCCCAGCATTTT	CASSYGRGQPQHF
NA	TRBV4-2	NA	TRBJ2-1	TGTGCCAGCAGCCAAGTGGGGTACAATGAGCAGTTCTTC	CASSQVGYNEQFF
NA	TRBV28	NA	TRBJ1-6	TGTGCCAGCACCGCATTTCTTATGGGGAATTCACCCCTCCACTTT	CASTAFLMGNSPLHF
NA	TRBV18	NA	TRBJ2-5	TGTGCCAGCTCACCCCGGGACGGGCTGACAGAGACCCAGTACTTC	CASSPRDGLTETQYF
NA	TRBV19	NA	TRBJ1-5	TGTGCCAGTAGTCAAAGGATCCCGTGGACGGGCGACAATCAGCCCCAGCATTTT	CASSQRIPWTGDNQPQHF
NA	TRBV6-1	NA	TRBJ1-1	TGTGCCAGCAGCCGGACACACCCCGAAGCTACTTTCTTT	CASSRTHPEATFF
TRBD2	TRBV30	NA	TRBJ2-7	TGTGCCTGGATGAGGTACGGGACTACCAACGAGCAGTACTTC	CAWMRYGTTNEQYF
TRBD1	TRBV18	NA	TRBJ1-4	TGTGCCAGCTCACCCCTTTCAACTGGGACAGGGGGTGAAAAACTGTTTTTT	CASSPLSTGTGGEKLFF